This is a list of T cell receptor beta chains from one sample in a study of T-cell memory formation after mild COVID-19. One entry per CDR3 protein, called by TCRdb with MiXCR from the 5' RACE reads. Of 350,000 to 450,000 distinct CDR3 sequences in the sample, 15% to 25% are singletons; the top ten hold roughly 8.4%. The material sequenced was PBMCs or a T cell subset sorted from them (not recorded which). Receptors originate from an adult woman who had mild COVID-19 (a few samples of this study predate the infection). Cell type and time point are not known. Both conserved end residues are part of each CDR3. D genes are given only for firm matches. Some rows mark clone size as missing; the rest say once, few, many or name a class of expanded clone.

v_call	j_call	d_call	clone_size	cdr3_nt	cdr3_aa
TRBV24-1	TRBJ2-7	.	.	TGTGCCACCAGTGTCGGTTCGAGGGACGAGCAGTACTTC	CATSVGSRDEQYF
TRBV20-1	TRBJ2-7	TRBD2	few	TGCAGTGCTAGGGAGGGACTAGCGGCAGCCTACGAGCAGTACTTC	CSAREGLAAAYEQYF
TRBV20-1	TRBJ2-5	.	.	TGCAGTGCTAGGCAGGACTACGGTGAAGAGACCCAGTACTTC	CSARQDYGEETQYF
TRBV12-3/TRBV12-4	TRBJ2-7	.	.	TGTGCCAGCAGGGGGACAAGATTTTCGTGGGAGCAGTACTTC	CASRGTRFSWEQYF
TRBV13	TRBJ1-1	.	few	TGTGCCAGCAGCCCCGACGGGTATCCGAACACTGAAGCTTTCTTT	CASSPDGYPNTEAFF
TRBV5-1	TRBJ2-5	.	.	TGCGCCAGCAGCGTCCGACAGTGGGGAGAGACCCAGTACTTC	CASSVRQWGETQYF
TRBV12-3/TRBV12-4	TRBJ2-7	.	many	TGTGCCAGCAGTTTAGGGGGTCACGAGCAGTACTTC	CASSLGGHEQYF
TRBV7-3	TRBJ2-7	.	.	TGTGCCAGCAGCTTAACACGGGAGAGCACCTACGAGCAGTACTTC	CASSLTRESTYEQYF
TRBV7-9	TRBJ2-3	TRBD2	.	TGTGCCAGCAGCCTACCGACTAGCGGGGACACAGATACGCAGTATTTT	CASSLPTSGDTDTQYF
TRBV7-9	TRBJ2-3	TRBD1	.	TGTGCCAGCAGCTTTAGCGGGACAGGGGCCGGCACAGATACGCAGTATTTT	CASSFSGTGAGTDTQYF
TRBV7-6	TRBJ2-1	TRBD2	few	TGTGCCAGCAGCCCCATGGGGGCCGGGGGGGACAATGAGCAGTTCTTC	CASSPMGAGGDNEQFF
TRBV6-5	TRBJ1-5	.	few	TGTGCCAGCAGTTACTCGATCAATCAGCCCCAGCATTTT	CASSYSINQPQHF
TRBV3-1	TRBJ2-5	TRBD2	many	TGTGCCAGCAGCCAATTCTCGACTAGCGCGACGGGGGAGACCCAGTACTTC	CASSQFSTSATGETQYF
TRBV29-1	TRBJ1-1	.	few	TGCAGCTCCAAAGAGGGGGGGAGTACTGAAGCTTTCTTT	CSSKEGGSTEAFF
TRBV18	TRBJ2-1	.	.	TGTGCCAGCTCACGGAGAGGATTTCAGAGCTCCTACAATGAGCAGTTCTTC	CASSRRGFQSSYNEQFF
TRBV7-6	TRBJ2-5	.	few	TGTGCCAGCAGCTCTGAATCGGGGCGTACCGAGACCCAGTACTTC	CASSSESGRTETQYF